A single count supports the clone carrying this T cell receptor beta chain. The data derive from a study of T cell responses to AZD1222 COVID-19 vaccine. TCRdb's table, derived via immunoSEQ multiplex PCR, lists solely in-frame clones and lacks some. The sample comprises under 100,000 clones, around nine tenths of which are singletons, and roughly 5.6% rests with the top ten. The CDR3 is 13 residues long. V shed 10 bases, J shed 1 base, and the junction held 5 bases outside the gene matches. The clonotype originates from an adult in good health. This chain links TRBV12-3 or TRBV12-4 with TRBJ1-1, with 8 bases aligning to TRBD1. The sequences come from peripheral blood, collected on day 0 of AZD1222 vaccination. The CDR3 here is CATGQGRNTEAFF. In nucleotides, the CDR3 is TGTGCCACAGGACAGGGCAGGAACACTGAAGCTTTCTTT.